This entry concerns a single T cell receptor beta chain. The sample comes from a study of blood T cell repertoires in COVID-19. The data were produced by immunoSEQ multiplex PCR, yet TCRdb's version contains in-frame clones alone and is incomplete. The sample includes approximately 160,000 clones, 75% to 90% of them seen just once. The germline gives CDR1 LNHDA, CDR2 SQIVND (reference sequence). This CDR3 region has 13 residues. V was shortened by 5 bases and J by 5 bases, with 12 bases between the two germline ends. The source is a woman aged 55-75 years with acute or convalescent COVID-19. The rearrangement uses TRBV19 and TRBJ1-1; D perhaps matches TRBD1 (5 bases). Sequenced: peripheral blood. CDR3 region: CASSVWGRTEAFF. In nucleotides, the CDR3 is TGTGCCAGTAGTGTATGGGGGAGGACTGAAGCTTTCTTT.